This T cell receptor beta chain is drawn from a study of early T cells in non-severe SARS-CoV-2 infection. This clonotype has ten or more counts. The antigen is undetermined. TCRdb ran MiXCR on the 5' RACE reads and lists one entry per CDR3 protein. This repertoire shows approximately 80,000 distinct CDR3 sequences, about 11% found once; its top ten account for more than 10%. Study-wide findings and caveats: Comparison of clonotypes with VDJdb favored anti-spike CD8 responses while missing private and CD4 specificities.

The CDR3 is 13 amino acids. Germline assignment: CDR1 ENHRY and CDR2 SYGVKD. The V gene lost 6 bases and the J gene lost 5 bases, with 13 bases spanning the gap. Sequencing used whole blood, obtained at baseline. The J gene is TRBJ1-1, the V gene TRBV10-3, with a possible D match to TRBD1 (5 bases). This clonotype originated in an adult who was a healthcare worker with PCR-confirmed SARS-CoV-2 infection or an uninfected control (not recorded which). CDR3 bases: TGTGCCATCAGGCCAGGGATAGAGACTGAAGCTTTCTTT. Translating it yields CAIRPGIETEAFF.